Listed below are T cell receptor beta chains from one sample, sequenced in a study of cytomegalovirus exposure and HLA in healthy donors. Repertoires were generated with immunoSEQ multiplex PCR, while TCRdb's copy carries only in-frame clones and drops some. The sample holds around 200,000 clones; around 76% are singletons and the top ten take 6%. Sequenced: PBMCs. The receptors come from a man between 40 and 49 years old in good health and CMV-seropositive. The CDR3 runs from the conserved cysteine through the conserved F or W. The D gene is left open where the match is weak. Clone size appears in some rows only: once, few, many, or a class for an expanded clone.

clone_size: .; d_call: TRBD1; v_call: TRBV6-5; cdr3_length: 15; j_call: TRBJ2-5; cdr3_aa: CASRPRRQGVETQYF; cdr3_nt: TGTGCCAGCAGACCGCGGAGACAGGGGGTGGAGACCCAGTACTTC
clone_size: .; d_call: TRBD2; v_call: TRBV30; cdr3_length: 19; j_call: TRBJ2-2; cdr3_aa: CAWTGKTSGIVRSTGELFF; cdr3_nt: TGTGCCTGGACGGGCAAGACTAGCGGGATAGTTCGGAGCACCGGGGAGCTGTTTTTT
clone_size: .; d_call: .; v_call: TRBV9; cdr3_length: 13; j_call: TRBJ2-1; cdr3_aa: CASSPSWEREQFF; cdr3_nt: TGTGCCAGCAGCCCCAGCTGGGAGCGTGAGCAGTTCTTC
clone_size: .; d_call: TRBD2; v_call: TRBV6-6; cdr3_length: 14; j_call: TRBJ2-7; cdr3_aa: CASSSDVGGSKQYF; cdr3_nt: TGTGCCAGCAGTTCAGATGTGGGGGGGTCCAAGCAGTACTTC
clone_size: .; d_call: .; v_call: TRBV2; cdr3_length: 15; j_call: TRBJ2-2; cdr3_aa: CASSEASGFTGELFF; cdr3_nt: TGTGCCAGCAGTGAAGCCTCAGGATTTACCGGGGAGCTGTTTTTT
clone_size: .; d_call: .; v_call: TRBV6-4; cdr3_length: 16; j_call: TRBJ1-1; cdr3_aa: CASSDSRGRMNTEAFF; cdr3_nt: TGTGCCAGCAGTGACTCTAGGGGCCGTATGAACACTGAAGCTTTCTTT
clone_size: .; d_call: .; v_call: TRBV19; cdr3_length: 14; j_call: TRBJ1-1; cdr3_aa: CASSIGHLNTEAFF; cdr3_nt: TGTGCCAGTAGTATAGGGCATCTGAACACTGAAGCTTTCTTT
clone_size: .; d_call: .; v_call: TRBV30; cdr3_length: 13; j_call: TRBJ1-5; cdr3_aa: CAWSWQSNQPQHF; cdr3_nt: TGTGCCTGGAGTTGGCAGAGCAATCAGCCCCAGCATTTT
clone_size: few; d_call: TRBD2; v_call: TRBV19; cdr3_length: 16; j_call: TRBJ2-3; cdr3_aa: CASNPGLAGGPDTQYF; cdr3_nt: TGTGCCAGTAACCCGGGACTAGCGGGAGGGCCAGATACGCAGTATTTT
clone_size: few; d_call: .; v_call: TRBV4-1; cdr3_length: 13; j_call: TRBJ2-1; cdr3_aa: CASSPGNGNEQFF; cdr3_nt: TGCGCCAGCAGCCCAGGGAACGGCAATGAGCAGTTCTTC
clone_size: .; d_call: TRBD2; v_call: TRBV5-1; cdr3_length: 15; j_call: TRBJ2-5; cdr3_aa: CASSLGSSGSETQYF; cdr3_nt: TGCGCCAGCAGCTTGGGATCTAGCGGGAGTGAGACCCAGTACTTC
clone_size: .; d_call: .; v_call: TRBV6-5; cdr3_length: 12; j_call: TRBJ1-2; cdr3_aa: CASSYGRDGYPF; cdr3_nt: TGTGCCAGCAGTTACGGCCGGGATGGCTACCCCTTC
clone_size: .; d_call: .; v_call: TRBV25-1; cdr3_length: 12; j_call: TRBJ2-2; cdr3_aa: CASDGLAGELFF; cdr3_nt: TGTGCCAGCGACGGACTCGCCGGGGAGCTGTTTTTT
clone_size: .; d_call: TRBD1; v_call: TRBV5-1; cdr3_length: 14; j_call: TRBJ1-1; cdr3_aa: CASSLTGVNTEAFF; cdr3_nt: TGCGCCAGCAGCCTGACAGGGGTAAACACTGAAGCTTTCTTT
clone_size: few; d_call: .; v_call: TRBV2; cdr3_length: 12; j_call: TRBJ1-1; cdr3_aa: CASRGALGAAFF; cdr3_nt: TGTGCCAGCAGGGGGGCACTGGGGGCAGCTTTCTTT
clone_size: once; d_call: .; v_call: TRBV10-1; cdr3_length: 14; j_call: TRBJ2-5; cdr3_aa: CASSDAGAQETQYF; cdr3_nt: TGCGCCAGCAGTGACGCGGGGGCCCAAGAGACCCAGTACTTC
clone_size: once; d_call: TRBD2; v_call: TRBV7-9; cdr3_length: 19; j_call: TRBJ2-1; cdr3_aa: CASSPGVNSLAGLYNEQFF; cdr3_nt: TGTGCCAGCAGCCCAGGCGTCAACTCACTAGCGGGTCTGTACAATGAGCAGTTCTTC
clone_size: .; d_call: .; v_call: TRBV15; cdr3_length: 14; j_call: TRBJ1-5; cdr3_aa: CATSPRQSNQPQHF; cdr3_nt: TGTGCCACCAGCCCCCGACAGAGCAATCAGCCCCAGCATTTT
clone_size: .; d_call: TRBD1; v_call: TRBV7-9; cdr3_length: 14; j_call: TRBJ2-7; cdr3_aa: CASSLGRGLDEQYF; cdr3_nt: TGTGCCAGCAGCTTGGGCAGGGGGCTGGACGAGCAGTACTTC
clone_size: .; d_call: TRBD1; v_call: TRBV7-8; cdr3_length: 15; j_call: TRBJ1-1; cdr3_aa: CASSFRQGVSTEAFF; cdr3_nt: TGTGCCAGCAGCTTCCGACAGGGGGTTAGCACTGAAGCTTTCTTT
clone_size: few; d_call: .; v_call: TRBV15; cdr3_length: 15; j_call: TRBJ1-1; cdr3_aa: CATAHEVNMNTEAFF; cdr3_nt: TGTGCCACCGCTCATGAGGTGAACATGAACACTGAAGCTTTCTTT
clone_size: few; d_call: TRBD1; v_call: TRBV6-5; cdr3_length: 15; j_call: TRBJ1-2; cdr3_aa: CASSYATGLTSGYTF; cdr3_nt: TGTGCCAGCAGTTACGCGACAGGGCTTACTAGCGGCTACACCTTC